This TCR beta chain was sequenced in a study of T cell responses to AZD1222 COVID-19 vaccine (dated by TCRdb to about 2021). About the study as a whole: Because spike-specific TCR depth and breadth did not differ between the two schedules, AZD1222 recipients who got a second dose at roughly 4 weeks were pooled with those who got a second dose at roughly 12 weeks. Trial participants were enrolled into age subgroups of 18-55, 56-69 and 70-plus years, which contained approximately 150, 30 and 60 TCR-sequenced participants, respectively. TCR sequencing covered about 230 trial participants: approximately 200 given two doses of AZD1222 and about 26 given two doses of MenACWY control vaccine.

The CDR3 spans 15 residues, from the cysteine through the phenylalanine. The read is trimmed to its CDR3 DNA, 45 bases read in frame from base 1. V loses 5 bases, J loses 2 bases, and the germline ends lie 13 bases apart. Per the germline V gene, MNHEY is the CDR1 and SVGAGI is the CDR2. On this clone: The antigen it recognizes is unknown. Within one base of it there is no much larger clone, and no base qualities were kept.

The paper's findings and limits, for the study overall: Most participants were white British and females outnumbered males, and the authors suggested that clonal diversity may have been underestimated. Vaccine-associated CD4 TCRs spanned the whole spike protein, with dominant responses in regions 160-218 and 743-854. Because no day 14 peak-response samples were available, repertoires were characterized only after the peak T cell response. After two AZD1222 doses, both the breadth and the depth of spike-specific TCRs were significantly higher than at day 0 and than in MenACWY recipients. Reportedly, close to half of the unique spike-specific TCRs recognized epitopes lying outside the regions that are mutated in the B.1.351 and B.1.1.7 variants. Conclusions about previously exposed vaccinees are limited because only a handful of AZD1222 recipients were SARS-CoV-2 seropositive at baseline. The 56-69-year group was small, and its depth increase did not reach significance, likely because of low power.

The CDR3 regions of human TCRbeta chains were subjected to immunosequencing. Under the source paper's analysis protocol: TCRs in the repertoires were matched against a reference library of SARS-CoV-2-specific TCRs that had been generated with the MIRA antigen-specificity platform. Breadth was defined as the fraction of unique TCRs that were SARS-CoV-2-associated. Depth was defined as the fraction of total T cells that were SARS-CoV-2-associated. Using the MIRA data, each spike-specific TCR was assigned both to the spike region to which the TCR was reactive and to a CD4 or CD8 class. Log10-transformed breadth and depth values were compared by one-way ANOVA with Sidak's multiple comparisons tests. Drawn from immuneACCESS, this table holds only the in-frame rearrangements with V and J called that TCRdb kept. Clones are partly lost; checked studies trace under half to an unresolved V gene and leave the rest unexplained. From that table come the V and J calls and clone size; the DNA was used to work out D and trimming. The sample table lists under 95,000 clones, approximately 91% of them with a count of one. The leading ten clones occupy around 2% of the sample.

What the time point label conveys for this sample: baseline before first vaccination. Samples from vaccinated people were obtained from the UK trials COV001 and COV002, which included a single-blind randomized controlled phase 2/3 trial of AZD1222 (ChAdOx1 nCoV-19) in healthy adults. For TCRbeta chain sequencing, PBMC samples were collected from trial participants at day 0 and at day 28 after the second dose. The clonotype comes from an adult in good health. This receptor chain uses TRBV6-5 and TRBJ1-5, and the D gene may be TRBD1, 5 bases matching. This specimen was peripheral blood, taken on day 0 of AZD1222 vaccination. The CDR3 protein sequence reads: CASSPSRDRNQPQHF. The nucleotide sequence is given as TGTGCCAGCAGTCCTTCCCGGGACCGCAATCAGCCCCAGCATTTT.